Sequencing of this TCR beta chain was carried out in a study of blood T cells in healthy people across ages (dated by TCRdb to between 2015 and 2017). Study-level background: In model experiments, template switching captured roughly one uniquely barcoded TCR beta cDNA molecule for every two T cells. To track age-related changes in TCR beta repertoire diversity, the study relied on deep sequencing normalized with unique cDNA molecular identifiers. The donors were split into four age groups: young (average around 15 years), middle-aged (about 40), aged (more than 55) and long-lived (roughly 88). To avoid experimental bias, donors of different ages were spread randomly across the sequencing lanes. For two donors (one aged 18 to 30 and one aged 80 or older), the study analyzed two additional independent replicas of 1 million unique cDNA reads from the same blood draw. The research as a whole found: Conclusive comparison of naive and antigen-experienced compartments was prevented by the profiling of bulk unsorted PBMCs. Compared with the aged group, the long-lived group had more naive CD4+ T cells, fewer expanded clones and increased TCR diversity, a pattern suggesting age selection. Donor CMV infection status was unknown, potentially confounding age-related changes in expanded clonotypes. Estimates of total diversity from one million sequenced T cells were regarded as lower bounds and underestimates. The percentage of naive T cells measured by flow cytometry correlated strongly with observed TCR beta diversity. Observed TCR beta diversity per million T cells fell roughly linearly with age, and a significant reduction was already apparent by age around 39.

CDR1 and CDR2, per the germline V gene, are MNHNS and SASEGT. V and J are truncated by 7 bases and 5 bases respectively, leaving an intervening sequence of 20 bases. The CDR3, cysteine through phenylalanine, is 15 amino acids long. CDR3 DNA is the only sequence kept; it has 45 bases, read in frame from the first base. This clonotype has at least ten counts. Its antigen target is currently unknown. The input lacks base qualities; no much larger clone sits a single base away. The receptor library was made with 5' RACE. These reads were obtained on an Illumina HiSeq 2500. A second PCR of 7 to 11 cycles was performed with a sample-barcoded 5' primer and a J-beta primer mix. A unique molecular identifier was introduced onto each TCR beta cDNA molecule by a template-switch 5' adaptor carrying 12 random nucleotides. Each sample yielded at least 2.5 million CDR3-containing paired-end reads. The Mint cDNA synthesis kit, primed by a TRBC-specific oligonucleotide, was used to synthesize first-strand cDNA from all RNA. Following uracil-DNA glycosylase treatment, a first 18-cycle PCR with universal primers M1SS and BC2_uni_R was performed on all cDNA. In the paper's pipeline: For normalization, 1 million high-quality reads were randomly selected from each sample, with every read carrying a distinct molecular identifier. Instead of being binned into consensus sequences, reads with shared molecular identifiers were discarded. CDR3 identification, clonotype clustering and error correction used MiTCR with a Q25 quality threshold and the strictest error-elimination algorithm. A nonparametric unseen species model with Euler transformation was used to estimate lower-bound total TCR beta diversity. TCRdb ran its own pipeline on the public reads, namely fastp trimming at Q25 and MiXCR clone calling, and kept in-frame beta chains. When rows share a CDR3 protein, they turn into one entry using the most common DNA and genes. The authors' filters were not applied to this entry. This sample has 550,000 to 650,000 distinct CDR3 sequences in its table, and about 28% of those were observed once. The ten largest clones take up approximately 14% of the sample.

The donors were roughly 40 Caucasian individuals from Russia, aged roughly 6 to 100 years, who were systemically healthy. Each donor gave around 9.5 milliliters of peripheral blood, collected into EDTA-treated Vacutainer tubes. PBMCs were isolated by Ficoll-Paque density-gradient centrifugation, with at least 6 million obtained per sample. Trizol reagent was used to extract total RNA from PBMCs, with at least 5.5 micrograms per sample. The percentages of naive CD45RAhigh/CD27high T cells were determined by flow cytometry on a PBMC aliquot from every donor. Rearrangement joined TRBV6-1 to TRBJ2-5; no D gene can be assigned with confidence. The TCR comes from an elderly woman in good health. Sequences were obtained from blood. Here is the DNA: TGTGCCAGCACCAAGAACCCAATCGAGCAGGAGACCCAGTACTTC. This encodes CASTKNPIEQETQYF.